What follows are 25 T cell receptor beta chains derived from one specimen sequenced in a study of blood T cell repertoires in COVID-19. Assay used: immunoSEQ multiplex PCR; TCRdb lists only in-frame clones, some missing. The profile shows some 530,000 clones, around 85% of them singletons. The sequenced sample consisted of peripheral blood. These TCRs come from a human donor in a cohort sampled during active COVID-19.

This rearrangement joins TRBV30 to TRBJ1-1, with D maybe TRBD1 (5 bases). Trimming took off 0 bases at V and 4 bases at J, with 12 bases between the two ends. Germline V gene data show CDR1 as GTSNPN and CDR2 as SVGIG (reference sequence). The CDR3 extends over 14 amino acids. CDR3 DNA sequence: TGTGCCTGGAGTGTAAGGGGTGTTGGCACTGAAGCTTTCTTT. Translation gives CAWSVRGVGTEAFF.

The chain is built from TRBV19 and TRBJ2-1; 7 nucleotides line up with TRBD2. There are 18 residues in the CDR3. The V and J ends lost 8 bases and 8 bases, in that order; junction bases with no gene match: 24. CDR1 is LNHDA, CDR2 SQIVND, per germline (reference sequence). CDR3 protein: CASSRTGLRARERHEQFF. CDR3 DNA sequence: TGTGCCAGTTCTAGGACGGGGCTAAGGGCGCGGGAGAGGCATGAGCAGTTCTTC.

This rearrangement joins TRBV6-2 or TRBV6-3 to TRBJ2-7; no clear D gene. The germline gives CDR1 MNHEY, CDR2 SVGEGT. The CDR3 runs to 11 residues. The V end lost 2 bases, the J end lost 5 bases, and 4 bases lay between the germline ends. This CDR3 is CASSYANEQYF. The CDR3 nucleotides are TGTGCCAGCAGTTACGCGAACGAGCAGTACTTC.

The chain links TRBV6-5 to TRBJ1-4; 8 bases match TRBD1. The trim removed 3 bases at V and 7 bases at J, leaving 4 bases unmatched. Germline-derived CDR1 and CDR2 are MNHEY and SVGAGI. This CDR3 spans 14 amino acids. CDR3 in amino acids: CASSYYRGIEKLFF. CDR3 nucleotide sequence: TGTGCCAGCAGTTATTACAGGGGGATTGAAAAACTGTTTTTT.

This sequence joins TRBV5-4 and TRBJ2-1, with 13 bases matching TRBD2. This CDR3 spans 16 amino acids. The V gene's germline CDR1 is SGHNT and CDR2 YYREEE (reference sequence). V dropped 4 bases and J dropped 8; count of bases not matched to a gene: 9. In DNA, the CDR3 is TGTGCCAGCAGCCGTCAACTAGCGGGAGGGGCGGATGAGCAGTTCTTC. Translation: CASSRQLAGGADEQFF.

The chain uses TRBV30 and TRBJ2-3, with 8 nucleotides matching TRBD2. This CDR3 spans 14 amino acids. V shed 3 bases, J shed 3 bases, and the junction held 5 bases outside the gene matches. Germline CDR1 and CDR2: GTSNPN and SVGIG (reference sequence). The CDR3 reads CAWSRPSGTDTQYF. CDR3 bases: TGTGCCTGGAGCCGCCCTAGCGGGACAGATACGCAGTATTTT.

The chain uses TRBV28 and TRBJ2-7, with D perhaps TRBD2 (6 bases). Per germline, CDR1 MDHEN and CDR2 SYDVKM. V lost 8 bases and J 4 bases, leaving 12 bases between the germline ends. This CDR3 spans 12 amino acids. The CDR3 DNA reads as TGTGCCAGCGGGAGGAGCAGGTACGAGCAGTACTTC. It translates to CASGRSRYEQYF.

This chain uses TRBV25-1 with TRBJ1-3; 9 nucleotides match TRBD1. There are 13 residues in the CDR3. V lost 8 bases to trimming and J lost 2 bases; unmatched junction nucleotides: 1. Germline loops: CDR1 MGHDK, CDR2 SYGVNS. The CDR3 DNA is TGTGCCAGCGGGGACAGGGCTGGAAACACCATATATTTT. Encoded protein: CASGDRAGNTIYF.

This clone was seen a handful of times. Other DNA variants within this sample encode the same CDR3. The genes are TRBV9 and TRBJ1-5, with 7 bases fitting TRBD1. V lost 0 bases to trimming and J lost 5 bases; unmatched junction nucleotides: 2. CDR1 and CDR2 from the germline V gene are SGDLS and YYNGEE. The length of the CDR3 is 14 residues. The CDR3 protein is CASSVGQGDQPQHF. CDR3 coding DNA: TGTGCCAGCAGCGTAGGGCAGGGGGATCAGCCCCAGCATTTT.

The chain is built from TRBV6-1 and TRBJ1-1; 8 nucleotides agree with TRBD1. Germline trimming cut 5 bases from V and 5 bases from J; bases unmatched to any gene: 10. The CDR3 has 15 residues. CDR1 and CDR2 from the germline V gene are MNHNS and SASEGT. CDR3 loop: CASSTRQGTGTEAFF. Written as DNA, the CDR3 is TGTGCCAGCAGTACTCGACAGGGGACGGGAACTGAAGCTTTCTTT.

V usage is TRBV11-3 and J usage is TRBJ2-7; perhaps TRBD2 as D (5 bases). Germline assignment: CDR1 SGHNT and CDR2 YENEEA. V lost 2 bases to trimming and J lost 5 bases, with 7 bases between them. CDR3 size: 12 residues. CDR3 residues: CASSLSGNEQYF. For the CDR3, the DNA is TGTGCCAGCAGCTTATCGGGAAACGAGCAGTACTTC.

The chain links TRBV27 to TRBJ2-7; 10 nucleotides line up with TRBD2. CDR3 length: 16 amino acids. CDR1 is MNHEY, CDR2 SMNVEV, per germline (reference sequence). With 6 bases clipped from V and 4 bases from J, the junction kept 12 bases outside the gene matches. CDR3 region: CASRGVAGGNIYEQYF. The CDR3 DNA reads as TGTGCCAGCAGAGGTGTAGCGGGAGGAAATATATACGAGCAGTACTTC.

The gene calls are TRBV11-2 and TRBJ2-3; 8 positions agree with TRBD2. Germline V gene lookup returns CDR1 SGHAT and CDR2 FQNNGV. This CDR3 is built from 17 residues. Unmatched junction bases numbered 10, after V lost 1 base and J lost 4 bases. The CDR3: CASSLVPAGGPPDTQYF. In DNA, the CDR3 is TGTGCCAGCAGCTTAGTCCCCGCGGGAGGCCCCCCAGATACGCAGTATTTT.

V is TRBV11-2 and J is TRBJ2-3, with D maybe TRBD2 (6 bases). V was clipped by 3 bases and J by 4 bases, with 17 bases between them. Germline CDR1 SGHAT, CDR2 FQNNGV. The CDR3 is 16 amino acids. The CDR3 coding sequence is TGTGCCAGCAGCTTTTACTCGGGAGTAATGGCAGATACGCAGTATTTT. Encoded protein: CASSFYSGVMADTQYF.

The chain recombines TRBV6-6 with TRBJ2-7; 9 bases agree with TRBD1. The CDR3 consists of 12 residues. Per germline, CDR1 MNHNY and CDR2 SVGAGI (reference sequence). With V trimmed by 11 bases and J by 2 bases, 4 bases remained unmatched. This CDR3 is CAVRDRAYEQYF. The CDR3 DNA sequence: TGTGCCGTACGGGACAGGGCCTACGAGCAGTACTTC.

The V gene is TRBV7-2, the J gene TRBJ1-1, with D uncertain. Germline V gives CDR1 SGHTA, CDR2 FQGNSA. The CDR3 covers 15 residues. Trimming cost V 1 base and J 1 base, with 10 bases left between them. The CDR3 spells CASSLGVGRNTEAFF. The CDR3 DNA follows: TGTGCCAGCAGCTTAGGCGTCGGTAGGAACACTGAAGCTTTCTTT.

This clone was observed once. This CDR3 is also generated by other DNA sequences in the sample. The chain recombines TRBV5-1 with TRBJ2-7; D is unclear. Germline assignment: CDR1 SGHRS and CDR2 YFSETQ. This CDR3 has 14 residues. Trimming stripped 0 bases from V and 0 bases from J, with 7 bases between. The CDR3 DNA sequence: TGCGCCAGCAGCTTGGGACTGAGCTCCTACGAGCAGTACTTC. It is translated as CASSLGLSSYEQYF.

The rearrangement links TRBV30 to TRBJ1-4; D is perhaps TRBD1 (6 bases). The ends were cut back, 3 bases at V and 8 bases at J, with 16 bases in the middle. Germline-derived CDR1 and CDR2 are GTSNPN and SVGIG (reference sequence). The CDR3 extends over 14 amino acids. CDR3 amino acids: CAWSLGGAREKLFF. The CDR3 DNA follows: TGTGCCTGGAGCCTTGGGGGCGCCCGGGAAAAACTGTTTTTT.

This chain links TRBV10-1 with TRBJ2-7; D might be TRBD2 (6 bases). This CDR3 comprises 15 residues. The V and J ends lost 3 bases and 2 bases respectively, with 14 bases between them. The V gene's germline CDR1 is WNHNN and CDR2 SYGVQD (reference sequence). For the CDR3, the DNA is TGCGCCAGCAGTGACAAGAGGGCGGGAACCTACGAGCAGTACTTC. As protein: CASSDKRAGTYEQYF.

Worth noting for this clone: Distinct nucleotide sequences in the sample also encode this CDR3. The J gene is TRBJ1-1, the V gene TRBV6-5; D unclear. CDR3 length: 14 amino acids. Trimming shortened V by 0 bases and J by 0 bases, and 5 bases separated the two germline ends. The germline gives CDR1 MNHEY, CDR2 SVGAGI. CDR3 bases: TGTGCCAGCAGTTACTCTACAGTGAACACTGAAGCTTTCTTT. It is translated as CASSYSTVNTEAFF.

The chain uses TRBV19 and TRBJ1-1; D remains ambiguous. Trimming cost V 3 bases and J 3 bases, with 14 bases left between them. From germline, CDR1 is LNHDA and CDR2 SQIVND (reference sequence). This CDR3 is built from 15 residues. CDR3 in DNA: TGTGCCAGTAGTATGAGGGAGAATGGTTACACTGAAGCTTTCTTT. Protein sequence: CASSMRENGYTEAFF.

The chain recombines TRBV19 with TRBJ2-7, with 7 bases fitting TRBD2. The V and J ends lost 8 bases and 1 base, in that order; junction bases with no gene match: 8. This CDR3 is 14 amino acids long. Germline CDR1 reads LNHDA; CDR2 reads SQIVND (reference sequence). The CDR3 sequence is CASGLSGRSYEQYF. CDR3 DNA sequence: TGTGCCAGTGGCCTTAGCGGGCGATCCTACGAGCAGTACTTC. The full variable domain, in which reference TRBV19 and TRBJ2-7 provide the parts outside the CDR3, is DGGITQSPKYLFRKEGQNVTLSCEQNLNHDAMYWYRQDPGQGLRLIYYSQIVNDFQKGDIAEGYSVSREKKESFPLTVTSAQKNPTAFYLCASGLSGRSYEQYFGPGTRLTVT.

The gene calls are TRBV3-1 (or the pseudogene TRBV3-2) and TRBJ2-6; no reliable D call. Germline values: CDR1 LGHDT, CDR2 YNNKEL (reference sequence). The CDR3 has 15 residues. Between the trimmed V and J ends, which lost 4 bases and 0 bases, there was a span of 7 bases. The CDR3 spells CASSPVVSGANVLTF. The CDR3 DNA reads as TGTGCCAGCAGCCCAGTGGTCTCTGGGGCCAACGTCCTGACTTTC.

Only one count was recorded for this clone. The V call is TRBV27, the J call TRBJ2-5; 8 bases fit TRBD2. The V segment lost 8 bases and the J segment 5 bases; nucleotides outside the gene matches: 7. Germline lookup yields CDR1 MNHEY and CDR2 SMNVEV (reference sequence). This CDR3 has 13 amino acids. CDR3 DNA sequence: TGTGCCAGCGCTGCGGGGGGACGGGAGACCCAGTACTTC. Protein: CASAAGGRETQYF.

The rearrangement joins TRBV5-1 to TRBJ2-1; TRBD2 matches 9 bases. The CDR3 length is 14 residues. Germline CDR1 SGHRS, CDR2 YFSETQ. The ends lost 8 bases at V and 9 bases at J; junction bases unmatched: 12. CDR3 nucleotides: TGCGCCAGTGGCGGCGGGAGGGCGTTTCTTGAGCAGTTCTTC. It encodes CASGGGRAFLEQFF.